One sample yielded the 11 T cell receptor beta chains listed below, sequenced in a study of CD4 and CD8 cells across lung adenocarcinoma regions. One entry per CDR3 protein, called by TCRdb with MiXCR from the PCR reads. The sample carries about 20,000 distinct CDR3 sequences, roughly half recorded once. The sequenced sample consisted of CD8+ T cells from the center of a lung tumor. These receptors were obtained from a female donor with lung adenocarcinoma. The CD4 and CD8 labels of this study may be unreliable.

CDR3 nucleotide sequence: TGCGCCAGCAGCCAAGGGGGGCAGGGGGATAGCAGGGAGACCCAGTACTTC. Its translation: CASSQGGQGDSRETQYF. The V gene is TRBV4-1, the J gene TRBJ2-5; 7 bases are a match to TRBD1. The CDR3 runs to 17 residues. Germline trimming cut 1 base from V and 5 bases from J; bases unmatched to any gene: 13. The germline V gene encodes CDR1 MGHRA and CDR2 YSYEKL.

The chain uses TRBV10-2 and TRBJ2-3; D is possibly TRBD1 or TRBD2 (5 bases each). Germline CDR1 is WSHSY and CDR2 is SAAADI. V was trimmed by 3 bases and J by 8 bases, leaving 15 bases between them. This CDR3 is built from 14 residues. The CDR3 DNA sequence: TGCGCCAGCAGTGATTCGGGACCTAGGAGTACGCAGTATTTT. Translating gives CASSDSGPRSTQYF.

The chain links TRBV11-3 to TRBJ2-1, with D unclear. The DNA matches TRBJ2-7 better at its end, which makes the J call doubtful. The germline V gene has CDR1 SGHNT and CDR2 YENEEA. The CDR3 is 16 residues long. The chain's CDR3 is CASSWGKWAASYEQYF. In DNA form, the CDR3 reads TGTGCCAGCAGCTGGGGTAAGTGGGCGGCTTCCTACGAGCAGTACTTC.

This clonotype has at least ten counts. The V gene is TRBV5-1, the J gene TRBJ2-1, with TRBD2 as a possible D gene (6 bases). Deletions cut 2 bases from V and 0 bases from J, with 9 bases between. This CDR3 region has 15 residues. Germline V lookup: CDR1 SGHRS, CDR2 YFSETQ. CDR3 in DNA: TGCGCCAGCAGCTTCTACGGGAGCTCCTACAATGAGCAGTTCTTC. Translation gives CASSFYGSSYNEQFF.

As concerns this clonotype: One end of the junction fails to match germline, which may point to a read error. This rearrangement joins TRBV6-1 to TRBJ2-5, with D tentatively TRBD1 or TRBD2 (6 bases each). Per germline, CDR1 MNHNS and CDR2 SASEGT. The CDR3 is made up of 16 amino acids. This CDR3 is CASRGAGGRSQDTQYF. CDR3 DNA sequence: TGTGCCAGCAGGGGAGCCGGGGGCCGGAGCCAAGATACCCAGTACTTC.

The V call is TRBV6-2 or TRBV6-3, the J call TRBJ1-1; D perhaps matches TRBD1 (6 bases). CDR1 is MNHEY and CDR2 is SVGEGT in the germline V gene. The V gene lost 0 bases and the J gene lost 4 bases, with 12 bases spanning the gap. The CDR3 runs 15 residues. CDR3 loop: CASSYSPGAPTEAFF. CDR3 nucleotides: TGTGCCAGCAGTTACTCGCCGGGGGCGCCCACTGAAGCTTTCTTT.

The gene calls are TRBV9 and TRBJ2-3; TRBD2 might be the D (5 bases). V dropped 3 bases and J dropped 8 bases, with 10 bases sitting between them. Per germline, CDR1 SGDLS and CDR2 YYNGEE. The CDR3 runs to 12 residues. This CDR3 is CASSASEGTQYF. The CDR3 DNA reads TGTGCCAGCAGCGCCTCAGAGGGTACGCAGTATTTT.

About this clonotype itself: The junction departs from the called germline gene at one end, perhaps through a read error. The chain employs TRBV27 and TRBJ2-4; 12 bases agree with TRBD2. The CDR3 contains 14 residues. The V gene's germline CDR1 is MNHEY and CDR2 SMNVEV (reference sequence). CDR3 in DNA: TGTGCCAGCAGTCGACTAGCGGGAGAACATATTCAGTACTTT. This codes for CASSRLAGEHIQYF.

This clonotype showed up many times. The chain combines TRBV6-1 with TRBJ1-2, with D perhaps matching TRBD1 (5 bases). The V end was cut by 5 bases, the J end by 8 bases, with 15 bases between. From germline, CDR1 is MNHNS and CDR2 SASEGT. This CDR3 is 13 amino acids long. CDR3 residues: CASSKHSGTGYTF. The CDR3 bases are TGTGCCAGCAGTAAACATTCGGGGACCGGCTACACCTTC.

The chain carries TRBV27 and TRBJ2-1, with TRBD1 matching 8 bases. Germline lookup yields CDR1 MNHEY and CDR2 SMNVEV (reference sequence). CDR3 length: 15 amino acids. V was pared by 6 bases and J by 0 bases, with 4 bases of the junction left unmatched. The CDR3 here is CASRQDRDSYNEQFF. CDR3 DNA: TGTGCCAGCAGACAGGACAGGGACTCCTACAATGAGCAGTTCTTC.

This chain links TRBV7-2 with TRBJ2-3; D ambiguous. Germline CDR1 SGHTA, CDR2 FQGNSA. The V end was cut by 0 bases, the J end by 6 bases, with 7 bases between. The CDR3 sequence is 13 residues long. CDR3 sequence (DNA): TGTGCCAGCAGCTTAGCAGAGAGGGATACGCAGTATTTT. Protein: CASSLAERDTQYF.